Sequencing of this TCR beta chain was carried out in a study of blood T cell repertoires in COVID-19. Using immunoSEQ multiplex PCR, the repertoire was profiled, and TCRdb retains in-frame clones only, with some absent. The table has tens of thousands of clones, 80% seen once; the top ten hold 15% to 20%. With 5 bases removed from V and 9 bases from J, the gap between germline ends came to 11 bases. This CDR3 region has 11 residues. Per the germline V gene, CDR1 is LNHDA and CDR2 is SQIVND (reference sequence). The chain has TRBV19 and TRBJ2-7; TRBD2 might be the D (5 bases). The sequence came from a woman older than 75 with acute or convalescent COVID-19. The sample taken for sequencing was peripheral blood. DNA of the CDR3: TGTGCCAGTAGTGCCCCGGGGATGCAGTACTTC. It encodes CASSAPGMQYF.